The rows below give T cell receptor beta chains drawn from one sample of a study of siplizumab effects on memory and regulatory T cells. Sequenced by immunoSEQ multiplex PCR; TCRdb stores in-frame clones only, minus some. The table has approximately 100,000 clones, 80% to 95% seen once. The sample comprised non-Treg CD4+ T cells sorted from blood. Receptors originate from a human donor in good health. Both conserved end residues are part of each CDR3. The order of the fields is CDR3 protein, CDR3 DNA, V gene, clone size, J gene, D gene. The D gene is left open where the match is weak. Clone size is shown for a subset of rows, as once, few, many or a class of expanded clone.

CDR3: CASSVAGAGDNEQFF
DNA: TGTGCCAGCAGCGTAGCGGGAGCGGGGGACAATGAGCAGTTCTTC
V: TRBV9
size: NA
J: TRBJ2-1
D: TRBD2

CDR3: CASSPRDPRSYNEQFF
DNA: TGCGCCAGCAGCCCCCGGGACCCTCGCTCCTACAATGAGCAGTTCTTC
V: TRBV4-1
size: NA
J: TRBJ2-1
D: NA

CDR3: CASSLRTSGNSYNEQFF
DNA: TGTGCCAGCAGCTTACGGACTAGCGGGAACTCCTACAATGAGCAGTTCTTC
V: TRBV7-8
size: NA
J: TRBJ2-1
D: TRBD2

CDR3: CASREGQLSTDTQYF
DNA: TGTGCCAGCAGGGAGGGACAGCTAAGCACAGATACGCAGTATTTT
V: TRBV9
size: NA
J: TRBJ2-3
D: NA

CDR3: CASSLSAGNSGNTIYF
DNA: TGTGCCAGCAGCTTATCAGCAGGAAACTCTGGAAACACCATATATTTT
V: TRBV7-2
size: NA
J: TRBJ1-3
D: NA

CDR3: CSVEAGGEEQFF
DNA: TGCAGCGTTGAGGCGGGGGGGGAGGAGCAGTTCTTC
V: TRBV29-1
size: NA
J: TRBJ2-1
D: TRBD2

CDR3: CASSHHNRGQVEQYF
DNA: TGCGCCAGCAGCCACCACAACAGGGGGCAGGTCGAGCAGTACTTC
V: TRBV4-3
size: once
J: TRBJ2-7
D: TRBD1

CDR3: CASSSLSGGSYNEQFF
DNA: TGTGCCAGCAGCAGTTTAAGCGGAGGCTCCTACAATGAGCAGTTCTTC
V: TRBV5-4
size: NA
J: TRBJ2-1
D: NA

CDR3: CASSRDRNQPQHF
DNA: TGTGCCAGCAGCCGGGACAGAAATCAGCCCCAGCATTTT
V: TRBV5-5
size: NA
J: TRBJ1-5
D: TRBD1

CDR3: CASSRQGERDTQYF
DNA: TGTGCCAGCAGTCGACAGGGGGAGAGAGATACGCAGTATTTT
V: TRBV6-5
size: NA
J: TRBJ2-3
D: TRBD1